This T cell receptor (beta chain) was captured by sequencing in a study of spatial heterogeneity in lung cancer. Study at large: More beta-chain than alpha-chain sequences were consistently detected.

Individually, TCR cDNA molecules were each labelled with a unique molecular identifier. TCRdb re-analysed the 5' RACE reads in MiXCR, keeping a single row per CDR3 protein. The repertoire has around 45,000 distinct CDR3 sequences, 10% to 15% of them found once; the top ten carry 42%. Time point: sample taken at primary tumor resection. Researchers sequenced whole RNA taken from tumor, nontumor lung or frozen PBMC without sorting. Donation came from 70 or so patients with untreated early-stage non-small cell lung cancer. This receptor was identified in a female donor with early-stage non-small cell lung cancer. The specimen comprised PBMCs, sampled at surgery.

CDR3 DNA: TGTGCCAGCAGTTACCGACAGGTGAACACCGGGGAGCTGTTTTTT. Translating it yields CASSYRQVNTGELFF. This rearrangement joins TRBV6-5 to TRBJ2-2, with D perhaps matching TRBD1 (6 bases). Trimming took 2 bases from V and 1 from J, leaving 8 bases between them. The CDR3 extends over 15 amino acids. Germline V gives CDR1 MNHEY, CDR2 SVGAGI.